This TCR beta chain comes out of a study of blood T cell repertoires in COVID-19. About the study: Donors in the United States, Italy and Spain gave samples during acute or convalescent COVID-19.

The CDR3 has 19 residues. Germline values: CDR1 SGHTA, CDR2 FQGTGA. After removal of 5 bases from V and 0 bases from J, the junction contained 16 bases not matched to a gene. Participants came from some 26 US areas, aged about 18 to 89 years. A case of COVID-19 had been met by exposed participants within 2 weeks before study entry. Methods used by the authors: Reference gene primer amplification gave nucleated cell count estimates. Data came from immunoSEQ multiplex PCR; TCRdb stores just in-frame clones and leaves some out. V and J calls and clone size are those listed in that table; D and trimming were worked out from the DNA. Of 250,000 or so clones in the sample, approximately 89% were seen once.

Sequencing input: PBMCs or T cells enriched from blood (not recorded which). The genes are TRBV7-3 and TRBJ1-1, with 9 bases matching TRBD1. The sequence derives from a man aged 35-49 years who had been exposed to COVID-19. CDR3 amino acids: CASSIAGTGLNGMNTEAFF. The CDR3 bases are TGTGCCAGCAGCATAGCCGGGACAGGGTTAAACGGGATGAACACTGAAGCTTTCTTT.